The 6 T cell receptor beta chains below come from one sample, sequenced in a study of T cell responses to AZD1222 COVID-19 vaccine. Generated by immunoSEQ multiplex PCR, the TCRdb table keeps only in-frame clones and is missing some. The table includes roughly 79,000 clones, 70% to 80% detected once. The material sequenced was peripheral blood, taken on day 0 of AZD1222 vaccination. Every receptor here comes from an adult in good health.

This sequence joins TRBV19 and TRBJ1-1, with 7 nucleotides matching TRBD1. Germline-derived CDR1 and CDR2 are LNHDA and SQIVND (reference sequence). Unmatched junction bases numbered 5, after V lost 4 bases and J lost 0 bases. There are 15 residues in the CDR3. For the CDR3, the DNA is TGTGCCAGTAGTAACGGGGACAGTGTGAACACTGAAGCTTTCTTT. Its protein is CASSNGDSVNTEAFF.

The CDR3 DNA follows: TGCGCCAGCAGCGCGGACACAGGCTCTGGAAACACCATATATTTT. Its protein is CASSADTGSGNTIYF. The V gene is TRBV5-1, the J gene TRBJ1-3, with D perhaps matching TRBD1 (5 bases). The V end was cut by 4 bases, the J end by 0 bases, with 11 bases between. The CDR3 runs 15 residues. The germline CDR1 and CDR2 sequences are SGHRS and YFSETQ. Full variable domain (rest looked up from reference TRBV5-1 and TRBJ1-3): KAGVTQTPRYLIKTRGQQVTLSCSPISGHRSVSWYQQTPGQGLQFLFEYFSETQRNKGNFPGRFSGRQFSNSRSEMNVSTLELGDSALYLCASSADTGSGNTIYFGEGSWLTVV.

The chain recombines TRBV7-2 with TRBJ2-1; tentative D call: TRBD2 (5 bases). CDR1 is SGHTA, CDR2 FQGNSA, per germline. Trimming left V 0 bases short and J 7 bases short, with 13 bases between. The CDR3 contains 15 residues. Written as DNA, the CDR3 is TGTGCCAGCAGCTTAGCTGGGAGTCACACGAATGAGCAGTTCTTC. It codes for CASSLAGSHTNEQFF.

The rearrangement uses TRBV5-1 and TRBJ2-4; 9 nucleotides align to TRBD1. Per the germline V gene, CDR1 is SGHRS and CDR2 is YFSETQ. This CDR3 spans 14 amino acids. The ends lost 5 bases at V and 6 bases at J; junction bases unmatched: 6. The CDR3 nucleotides are TGCGCCAGCAGTTTTCTGGACAGGGGAAACATTCAGTACTTC. It codes for CASSFLDRGNIQYF. The complete variable domain, with remaining parts taken from reference TRBV5-1 and TRBJ2-4, reads KAGVTQTPRYLIKTRGQQVTLSCSPISGHRSVSWYQQTPGQGLQFLFEYFSETQRNKGNFPGRFSGRQFSNSRSEMNVSTLELGDSALYLCASSFLDRGNIQYFGAGTRLSVL.

This clone appeared a few times. This sequence joins TRBV6-5 and TRBJ1-5; 7 bases are a match to TRBD1. Germline V gives CDR1 MNHEY, CDR2 SVGAGI. The CDR3 runs to 13 residues. The V and J ends lost 11 bases and 4 bases, in that order; junction bases with no gene match: 8. The CDR3 is CAGGQVSNQPQHF. CDR3 DNA: TGTGCCGGAGGACAGGTTTCTAATCAGCCCCAGCATTTT.

This clone was recorded only once. V and J are TRBV7-2 and TRBJ2-1; 15 bases match TRBD2. Trimming took 5 bases from V and 0 from J; bases not matched to a gene: 2. CDR3 length equals 17 residues. Germline CDR1 reads SGHTA; CDR2 reads FQGNSA. CDR3 sequence (DNA): TGTGCCAGCAGCCGGACTAGCGGGAGGGCCTCCTACAATGAGCAGTTCTTC. Translated, it gives CASSRTSGRASYNEQFF.